This TCR beta chain is drawn from a study of blood T cells in healthy people across ages. Germline CDR1 is MGHDK and CDR2 is SYGVNS. The CDR3 is 16 amino acids. Through a sample-barcoded 5' primer and a J-beta primer mix, a second PCR was run for roughly 6 to 12 cycles. TCRdb analysed the 5' RACE reads with MiXCR anew, one entry per CDR3 protein. The data hold just under 900,000 distinct CDR3 sequences, with about 30% observed a single time. Sequenced input: blood. This clonotype was sampled from a woman at least 80 years old in good health. The V call is TRBV25-1, the J call TRBJ2-1, with D tentatively TRBD1 or TRBD2 (6 bases each). The closer fit of TRBJ2-7 to the DNA end suggests the J call may be wrong. CDR3 sequence: CASSEYRGGSGNEQYF. CDR3 DNA: TGTGCCAGCAGTGAATATAGAGGGGGGTCCGGCAATGAGCAGTACTTC.